The subject of this entry is one T cell receptor beta chain. Its antigen is as yet unknown. These data are taken from a study of T cell responses to AZD1222 COVID-19 vaccine. Notes on the study in general: The number of AZD1222 recipients seropositive at baseline was only five or six.

Germline assignment: CDR1 MDHEN and CDR2 SYDVKM. CDR3 size: 13 residues. V lost 5 bases, J lost 2 bases, and 9 bases lay in between. TCRdb's copy holds only in-frame clones and misses some; the assay was immunoSEQ multiplex PCR. The sample yields 150,000 to 200,000 clones, 88% seen once. Sample: peripheral blood, taken 28 days after the second AZD1222 dose. The V and J genes are TRBV28 and TRBJ2-5; possible D gene TRBD1, 6 bases. This TCR was recovered from an adult who received the AZD1222 COVID-19 vaccine. CDR3 coding DNA: TGTGCCAGCAGTCGAGGACAGCAAGAGACCCAGTACTTC. Its protein product is CASSRGQQETQYF.